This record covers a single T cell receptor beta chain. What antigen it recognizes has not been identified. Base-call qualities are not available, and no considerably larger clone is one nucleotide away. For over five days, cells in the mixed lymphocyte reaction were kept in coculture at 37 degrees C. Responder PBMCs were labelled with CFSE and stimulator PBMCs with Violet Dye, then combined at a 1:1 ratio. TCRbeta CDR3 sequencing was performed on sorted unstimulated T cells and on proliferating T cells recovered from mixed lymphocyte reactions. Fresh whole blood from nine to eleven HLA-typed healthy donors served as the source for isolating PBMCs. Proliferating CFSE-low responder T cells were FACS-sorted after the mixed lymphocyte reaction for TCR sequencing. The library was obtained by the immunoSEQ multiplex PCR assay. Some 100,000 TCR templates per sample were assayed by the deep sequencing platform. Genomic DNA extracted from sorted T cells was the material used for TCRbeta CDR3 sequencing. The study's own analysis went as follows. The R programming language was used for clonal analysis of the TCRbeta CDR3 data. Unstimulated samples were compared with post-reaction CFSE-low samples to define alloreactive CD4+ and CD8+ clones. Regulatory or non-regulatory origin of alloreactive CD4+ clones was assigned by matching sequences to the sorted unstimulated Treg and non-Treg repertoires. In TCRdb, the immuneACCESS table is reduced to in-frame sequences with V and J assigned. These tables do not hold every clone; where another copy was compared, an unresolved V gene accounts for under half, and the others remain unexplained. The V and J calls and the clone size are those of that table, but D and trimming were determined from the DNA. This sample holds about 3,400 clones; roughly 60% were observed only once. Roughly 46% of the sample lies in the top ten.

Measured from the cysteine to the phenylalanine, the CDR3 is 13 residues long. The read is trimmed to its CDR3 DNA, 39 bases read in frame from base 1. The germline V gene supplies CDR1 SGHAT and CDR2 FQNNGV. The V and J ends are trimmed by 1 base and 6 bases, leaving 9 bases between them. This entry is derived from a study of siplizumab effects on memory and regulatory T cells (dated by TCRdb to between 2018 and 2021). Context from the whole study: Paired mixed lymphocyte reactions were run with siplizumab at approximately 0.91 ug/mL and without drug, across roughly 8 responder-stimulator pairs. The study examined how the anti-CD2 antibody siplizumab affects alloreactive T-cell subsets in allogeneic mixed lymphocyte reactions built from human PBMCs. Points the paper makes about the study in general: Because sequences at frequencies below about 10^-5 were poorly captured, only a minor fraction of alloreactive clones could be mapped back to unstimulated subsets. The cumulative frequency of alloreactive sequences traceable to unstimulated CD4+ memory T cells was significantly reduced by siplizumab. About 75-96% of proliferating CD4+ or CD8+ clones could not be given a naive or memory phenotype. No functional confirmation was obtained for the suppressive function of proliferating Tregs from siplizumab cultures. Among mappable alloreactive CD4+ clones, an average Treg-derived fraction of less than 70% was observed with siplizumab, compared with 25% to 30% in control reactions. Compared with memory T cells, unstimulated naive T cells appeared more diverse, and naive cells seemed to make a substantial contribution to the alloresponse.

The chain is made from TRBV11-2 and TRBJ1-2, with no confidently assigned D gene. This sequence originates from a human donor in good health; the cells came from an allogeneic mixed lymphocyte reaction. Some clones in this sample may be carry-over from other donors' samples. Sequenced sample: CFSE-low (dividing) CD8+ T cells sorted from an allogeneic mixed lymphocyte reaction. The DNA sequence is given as TGTGCCAGCAGCTTAGGAGTTTTCGATGGCTACACCTTC. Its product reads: CASSLGVFDGYTF.